This record looks at one TCR beta chain sequence and its context. CDR1 MDHEN and CDR2 SYDVKM come from the germline V gene. V gave up 3 bases and J gave up 5 bases, with 14 bases separating them. There are 14 residues in the CDR3. The source of the sample is a study of blood T cells in healthy people across ages. With a J-beta primer mix and a sample-barcoded 5' primer, a second PCR ran 7 to 11 cycles. A template-switch adaptor with 12 random nucleotides tagged each cDNA molecule. TCRdb redid the calling of the 5' RACE reads with MiXCR, one entry per CDR3 protein. The sample holds over a million distinct CDR3 sequences; roughly 24% are singletons and the top ten take approximately 0.79%. Every sample gave at least 5 micrograms of total RNA when it was extracted. The data also belong to a second study, concerning T cells of mothers and their children. From that study: Mothers yielded over 8 million CDR3 reads, children approximately 2.8 million each. The study found slightly higher but non-significant overlap in related versus unrelated mother-child pairs.

The sequencing input was blood. The V call is TRBV28, the J call TRBJ2-7; D not resolved. The receptor comes from a girl aged 2-10 years in good health. The CDR3 DNA reads as TGTGCCAGCAGTTTTGAGAGCCCCAGGAACGAGCAGTACTTC. Protein product: CASSFESPRNEQYF.